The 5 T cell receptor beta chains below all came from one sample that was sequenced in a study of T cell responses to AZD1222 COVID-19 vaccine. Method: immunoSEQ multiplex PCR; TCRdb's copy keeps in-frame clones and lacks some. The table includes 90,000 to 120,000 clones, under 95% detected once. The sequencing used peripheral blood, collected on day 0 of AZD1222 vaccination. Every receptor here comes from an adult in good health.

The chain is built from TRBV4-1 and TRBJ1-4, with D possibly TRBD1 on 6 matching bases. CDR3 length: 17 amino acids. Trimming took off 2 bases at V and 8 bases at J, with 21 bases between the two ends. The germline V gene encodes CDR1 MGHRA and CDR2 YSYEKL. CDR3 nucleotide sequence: TGCGCCAGCAGCCAACCCGGCGGGGGGCGGAGGAGCGAAAAACTGTTTTTT. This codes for CASSQPGGGRRSEKLFF.

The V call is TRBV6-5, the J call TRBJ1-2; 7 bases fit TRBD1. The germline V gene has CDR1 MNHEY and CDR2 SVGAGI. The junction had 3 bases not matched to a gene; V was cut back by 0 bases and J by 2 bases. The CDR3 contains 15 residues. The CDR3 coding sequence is TGTGCCAGCAGTTACTCTGGGGGACAGAACTATGGCTACACCTTC. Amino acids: CASSYSGGQNYGYTF.

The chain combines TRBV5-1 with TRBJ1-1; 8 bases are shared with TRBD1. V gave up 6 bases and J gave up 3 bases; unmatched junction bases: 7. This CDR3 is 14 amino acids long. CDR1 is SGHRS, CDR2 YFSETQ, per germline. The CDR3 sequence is CASTQGARDTEAFF. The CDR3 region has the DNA TGCGCCAGCACCCAGGGGGCACGGGACACTGAAGCTTTCTTT.

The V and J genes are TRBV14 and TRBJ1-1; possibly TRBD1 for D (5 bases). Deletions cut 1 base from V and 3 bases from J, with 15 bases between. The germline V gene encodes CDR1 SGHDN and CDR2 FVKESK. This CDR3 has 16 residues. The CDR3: CASSQGAGLSYTEAFF. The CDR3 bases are TGTGCCAGCAGCCAAGGGGCAGGGCTAAGTTACACTGAAGCTTTCTTT.

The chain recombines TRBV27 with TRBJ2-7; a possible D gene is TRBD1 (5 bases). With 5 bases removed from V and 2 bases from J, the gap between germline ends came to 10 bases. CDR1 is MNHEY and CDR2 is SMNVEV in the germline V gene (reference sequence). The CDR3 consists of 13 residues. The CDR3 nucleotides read TGTGCCAGCAGTATCTGGGGCCCCTACGAGCAGTACTTC. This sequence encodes CASSIWGPYEQYF.